In this sample, the clone carrying this T cell receptor beta chain turned up many times. In the source study's methods: By means of reference gene primer amplification, nucleated cell counts were estimated. Here immunoSEQ multiplex PCR was the method, and the copy in TCRdb shows in-frame clones only, minus some. V and J calls and clone size are copied from that table; D and trimming were computed from the DNA. Of around 200,000 clones detected, approximately 86% appear once; the ten largest clones hold 1.3%. There are 12 residues in the CDR3. Trimming took 5 bases from V and 7 from J; bases not matched to a gene: 5. Germline CDR1 is SGHAT and CDR2 is FQDESV (reference sequence). The data originate from a study of blood T cell repertoires in COVID-19. Study information: Whether acute or convalescent, the COVID-19 samples came from the United States, Italy and Spain. PBMCs, B-cell-depleted T cells, or T cells were the source of the cDNA or gDNA that made up the material.

The Seattle patients, enrolled during active infection, were followed longitudinally. This rearrangement joins TRBV11-1 to TRBJ2-7; TRBD2 aligns across 7 bases. The material sequenced was peripheral blood. The receptor was isolated from a woman under 40 with COVID-19, enrolled during active disease. CDR3 nucleotides: TGTGCCAGCAGCCTGGCGGGAGATGAGCAGTACTTC. Encoded protein: CASSLAGDEQYF.